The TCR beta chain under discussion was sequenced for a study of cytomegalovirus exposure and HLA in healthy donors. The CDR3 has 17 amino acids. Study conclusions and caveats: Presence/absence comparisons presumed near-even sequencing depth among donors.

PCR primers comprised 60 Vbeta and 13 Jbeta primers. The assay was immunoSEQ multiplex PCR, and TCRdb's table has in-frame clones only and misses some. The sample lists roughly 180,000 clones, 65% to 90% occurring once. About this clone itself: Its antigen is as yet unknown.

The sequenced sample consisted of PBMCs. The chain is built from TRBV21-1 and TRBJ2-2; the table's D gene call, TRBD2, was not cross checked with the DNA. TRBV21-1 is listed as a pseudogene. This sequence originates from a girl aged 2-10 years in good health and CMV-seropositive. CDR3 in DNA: TGTGCCAGCAGCAAGGATCCGCTAGCGAAAATCACCGGGGAGCTGTTTTTT. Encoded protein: CASSKDPLAKITGELFF.